This TCR beta chain was sequenced for a study of blood T cell repertoires in COVID-19. Turning to the study itself: The samples span acute and convalescent COVID-19 from the United States, Italy and Spain.

CDR1 is MNHEY and CDR2 is SMNVEV in the germline V gene (reference sequence). The CDR3 has 11 residues. Measured with immunoSEQ multiplex PCR; TCRdb has only the in-frame clones, and not every one. The sample includes a few hundred thousand clones, 85% to 90% seen only once; the top ten take about 3.3%. Source material: PBMCs or T cells enriched from blood (not recorded which). The sequence was collected from a woman aged 18-30 years in a cohort exposed to, infected with or recovered from COVID-19 (not recorded which). The V gene is TRBV27, the J gene TRBJ1-1; perhaps TRBD1 as D (5 bases). The CDR3 DNA follows: TGTGACCCCGGCAGGGACACTGAAGCTTTCTTT. It encodes CDPGRDTEAFF.